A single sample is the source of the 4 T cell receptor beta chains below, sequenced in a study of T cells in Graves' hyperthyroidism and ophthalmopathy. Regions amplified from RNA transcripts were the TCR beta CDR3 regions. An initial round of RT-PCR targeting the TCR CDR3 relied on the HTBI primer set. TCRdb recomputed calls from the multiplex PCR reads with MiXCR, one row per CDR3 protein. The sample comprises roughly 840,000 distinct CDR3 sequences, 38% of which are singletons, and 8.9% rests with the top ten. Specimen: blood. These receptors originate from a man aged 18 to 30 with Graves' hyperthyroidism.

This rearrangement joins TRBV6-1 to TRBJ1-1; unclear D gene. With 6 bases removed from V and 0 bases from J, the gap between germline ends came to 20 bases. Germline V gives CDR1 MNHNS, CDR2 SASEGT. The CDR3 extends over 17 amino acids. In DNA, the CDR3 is TGTGCCAGCAGGGCCCAAACTGGGATAGGGATGAACACTGAAGCTTTCTTT. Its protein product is CASRAQTGIGMNTEAFF.

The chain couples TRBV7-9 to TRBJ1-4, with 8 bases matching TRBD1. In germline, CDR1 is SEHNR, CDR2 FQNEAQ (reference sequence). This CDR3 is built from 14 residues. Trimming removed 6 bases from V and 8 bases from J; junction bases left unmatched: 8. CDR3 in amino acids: CASRQGQGGEKLFF. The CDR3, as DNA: TGTGCCAGCAGACAAGGACAGGGAGGAGAAAAACTGTTTTTT.

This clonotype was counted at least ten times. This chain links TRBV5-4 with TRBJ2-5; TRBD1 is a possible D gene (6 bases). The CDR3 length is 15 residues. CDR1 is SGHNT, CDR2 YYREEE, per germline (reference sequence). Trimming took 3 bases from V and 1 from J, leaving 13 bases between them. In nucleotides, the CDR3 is TGTGCCAGCAGCTCCCGGACAGACCTCCAAGAGACCCAGTACTTC. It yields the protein CASSSRTDLQETQYF.

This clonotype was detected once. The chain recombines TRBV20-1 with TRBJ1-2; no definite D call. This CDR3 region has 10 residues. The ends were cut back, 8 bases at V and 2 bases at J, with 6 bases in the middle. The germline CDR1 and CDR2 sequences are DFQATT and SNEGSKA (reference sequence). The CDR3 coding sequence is TGCAGTTCGGCCAACTATGGCTACACCTTC. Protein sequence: CSSANYGYTF.